This T cell receptor (beta chain) was sequenced for a study of human T cells and chemical hapten exposure. In TCRdb, the RACE reads were re-called with MiXCR into one record per CDR3 protein. The sample carries tens of thousands of distinct CDR3 sequences, 7.5% to 8% recorded once. The V end lost 6 bases, the J end lost 2 bases, and 10 bases lay between the germline ends. Germline-derived CDR1 and CDR2 are SEHNR and FQNEAQ (reference sequence). The CDR3 has 14 amino acids. Broader study findings: Counts of TCRs above 1 in 1000 frequency stayed unchanged with DPC sensitization.

Time point here: pre-sensitization, week 0. Indicated treatment: therapeutic diphenylcyclopropenone sensitization with weekly scalp DPC. A remark on this clonotype: The target antigen is unknown.

The TCR sequence derives from a woman aged 45 to 65 with alopecia areata. Some clones in this sample may be carry-over from other donors' samples. The chain joins TRBV7-9 to TRBJ2-2, with unresolved D. The sequenced sample was whole blood, obtained in connection with sensitization to the hapten diphenylcyclopropenone (DPC). The CDR3 loop is CASSYRANTGELFF. In DNA, the CDR3 is TGTGCCAGCAGTTACCGGGCCAACACCGGGGAGCTGTTTTTT.